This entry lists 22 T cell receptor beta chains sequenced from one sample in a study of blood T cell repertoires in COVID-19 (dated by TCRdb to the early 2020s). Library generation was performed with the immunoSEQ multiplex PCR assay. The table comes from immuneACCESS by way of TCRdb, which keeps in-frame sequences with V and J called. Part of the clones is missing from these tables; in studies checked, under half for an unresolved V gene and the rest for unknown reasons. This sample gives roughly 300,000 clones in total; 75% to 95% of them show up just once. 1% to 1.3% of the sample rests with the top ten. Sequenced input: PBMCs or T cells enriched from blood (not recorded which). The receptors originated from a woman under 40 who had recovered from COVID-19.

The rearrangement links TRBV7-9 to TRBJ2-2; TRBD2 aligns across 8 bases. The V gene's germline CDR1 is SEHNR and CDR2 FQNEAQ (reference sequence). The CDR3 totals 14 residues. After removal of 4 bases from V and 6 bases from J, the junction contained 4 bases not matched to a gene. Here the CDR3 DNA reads TGTGCCAGCAGCTCCATAGCGGGGTCCGGGGAGCTGTTTTTT. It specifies CASSSIAGSGELFF.

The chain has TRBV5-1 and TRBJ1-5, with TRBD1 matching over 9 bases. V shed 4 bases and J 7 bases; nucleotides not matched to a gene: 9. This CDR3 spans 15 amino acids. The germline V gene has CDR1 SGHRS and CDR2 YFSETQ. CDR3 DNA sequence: TGCGCCAGCAGCCCGTCCACAGGGGGCTGGCAGCCCCAGCATTTT. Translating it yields CASSPSTGGWQPQHF. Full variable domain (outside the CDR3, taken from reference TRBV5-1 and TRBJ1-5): KAGVTQTPRYLIKTRGQQVTLSCSPISGHRSVSWYQQTPGQGLQFLFEYFSETQRNKGNFPGRFSGRQFSNSRSEMNVSTLELGDSALYLCASSPSTGGWQPQHFGDGTRLSIL.

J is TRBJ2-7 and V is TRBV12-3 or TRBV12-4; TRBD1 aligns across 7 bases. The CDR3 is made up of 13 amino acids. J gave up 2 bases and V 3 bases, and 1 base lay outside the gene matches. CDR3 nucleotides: TGTGCCAGCAGTTTGGACAGGCCCTACGAGCAGTACTTC. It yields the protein CASSLDRPYEQYF.

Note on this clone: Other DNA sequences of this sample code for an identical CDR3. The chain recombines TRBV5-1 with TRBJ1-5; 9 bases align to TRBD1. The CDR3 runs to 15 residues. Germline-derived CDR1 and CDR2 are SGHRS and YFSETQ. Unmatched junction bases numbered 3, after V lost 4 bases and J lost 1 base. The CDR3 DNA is TGCGCCAGCAGCCTACAGGGGGCCAGCAATCAGCCCCAGCATTTT. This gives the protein CASSLQGASNQPQHF. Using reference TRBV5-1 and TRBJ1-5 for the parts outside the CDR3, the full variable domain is KAGVTQTPRYLIKTRGQQVTLSCSPISGHRSVSWYQQTPGQGLQFLFEYFSETQRNKGNFPGRFSGRQFSNSRSEMNVSTLELGDSALYLCASSLQGASNQPQHFGDGTRLSIL.

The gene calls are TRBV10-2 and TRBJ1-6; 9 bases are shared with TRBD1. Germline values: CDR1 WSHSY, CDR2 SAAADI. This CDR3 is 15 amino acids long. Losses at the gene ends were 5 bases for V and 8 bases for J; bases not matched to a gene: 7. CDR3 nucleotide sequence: TGCGCCAGCAGTTCTCCGGGACAGGGCCATTCACCCCTCCACTTT. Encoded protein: CASSSPGQGHSPLHF.

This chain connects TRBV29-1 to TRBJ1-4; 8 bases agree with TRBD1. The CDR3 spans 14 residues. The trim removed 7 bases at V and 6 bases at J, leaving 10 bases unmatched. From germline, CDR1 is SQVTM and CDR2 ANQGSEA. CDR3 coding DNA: TGCAGCGGGACCCAGGGGGCAGGGGATGAAAAACTGTTTTTT. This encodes CSGTQGAGDEKLFF.

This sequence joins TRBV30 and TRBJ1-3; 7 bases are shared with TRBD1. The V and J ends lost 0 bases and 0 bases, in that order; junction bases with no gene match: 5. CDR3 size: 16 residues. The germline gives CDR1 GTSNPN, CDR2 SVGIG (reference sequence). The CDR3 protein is CAWSVGTDNSGNTIYF. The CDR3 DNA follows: TGTGCCTGGAGTGTAGGGACAGACAACTCTGGAAACACCATATATTTT.

The CDR3 sequence: CASSYPGDGEQYF. CDR3 sequence (DNA): TGTGCCAGCAGTTACCCGGGGGACGGCGAGCAGTACTTC. V gene TRBV6-2 or TRBV6-3 combines with J gene TRBJ2-7, with D perhaps matching TRBD2 (6 bases). The V end was cut by 2 bases, the J end by 6 bases, with 11 bases between. The CDR3 length is 13 residues. Looked up from germline, CDR1 is MNHEY and CDR2 is SVGEGT.

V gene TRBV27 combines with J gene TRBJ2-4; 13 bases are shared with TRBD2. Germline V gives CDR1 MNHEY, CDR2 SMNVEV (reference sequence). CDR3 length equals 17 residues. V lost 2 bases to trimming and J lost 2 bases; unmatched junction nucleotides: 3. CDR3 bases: TGTGCCAGCAGTTTACGGGGACTAGCGGGACCCAAAAACATTCAGTACTTC. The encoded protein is CASSLRGLAGPKNIQYF.

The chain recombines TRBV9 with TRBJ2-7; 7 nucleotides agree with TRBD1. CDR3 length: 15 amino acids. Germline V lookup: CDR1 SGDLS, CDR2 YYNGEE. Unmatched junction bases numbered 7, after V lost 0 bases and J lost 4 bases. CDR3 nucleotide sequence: TGTGCCAGCAGCGTAGGGGGGACAGATCTGTACGAGCAGTACTTC. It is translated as CASSVGGTDLYEQYF.

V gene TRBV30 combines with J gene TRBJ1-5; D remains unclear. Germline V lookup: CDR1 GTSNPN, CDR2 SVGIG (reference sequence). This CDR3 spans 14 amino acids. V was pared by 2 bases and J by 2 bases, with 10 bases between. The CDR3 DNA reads TGTGCCTGGAGTTTCGGGGAGGGCAATCAGCCCCAGCATTTT. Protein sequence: CAWSFGEGNQPQHF.

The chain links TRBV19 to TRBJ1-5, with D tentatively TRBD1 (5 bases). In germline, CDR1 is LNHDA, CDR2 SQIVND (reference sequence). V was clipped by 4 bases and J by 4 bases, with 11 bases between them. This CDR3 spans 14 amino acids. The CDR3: CASSRGVSNQPQHF. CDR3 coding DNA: TGTGCCAGTAGTAGGGGGGTAAGTAATCAGCCCCAGCATTTT.

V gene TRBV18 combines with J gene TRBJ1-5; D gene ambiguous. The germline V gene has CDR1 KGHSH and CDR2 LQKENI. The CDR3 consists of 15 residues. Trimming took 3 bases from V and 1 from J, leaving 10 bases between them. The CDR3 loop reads CASSPSGLSNQPQHF. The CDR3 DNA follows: TGTGCCAGCTCACCGTCCGGGTTGAGCAATCAGCCCCAGCATTTT.

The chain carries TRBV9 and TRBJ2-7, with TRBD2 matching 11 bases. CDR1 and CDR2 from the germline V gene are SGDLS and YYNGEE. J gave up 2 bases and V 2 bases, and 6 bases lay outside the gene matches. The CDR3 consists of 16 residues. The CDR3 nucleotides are TGTGCCAGCAGCGTTTCCGGGACTAGCGGTACCTACGAGCAGTACTTC. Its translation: CASSVSGTSGTYEQYF.

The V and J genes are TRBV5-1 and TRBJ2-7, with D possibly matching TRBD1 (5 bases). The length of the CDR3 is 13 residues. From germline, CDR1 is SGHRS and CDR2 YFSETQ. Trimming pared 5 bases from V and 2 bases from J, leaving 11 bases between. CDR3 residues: CASRPQGTYEQYF. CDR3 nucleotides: TGCGCCAGCAGACCCCAGGGTACCTACGAGCAGTACTTC.

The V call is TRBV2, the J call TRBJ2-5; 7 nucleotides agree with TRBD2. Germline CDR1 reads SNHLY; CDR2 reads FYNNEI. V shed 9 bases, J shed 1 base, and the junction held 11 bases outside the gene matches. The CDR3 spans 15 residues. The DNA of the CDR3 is TGTGCCAGTGGGGGGGGAGCGGGGCCCCAAGAGACCCAGTACTTC. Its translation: CASGGGAGPQETQYF.

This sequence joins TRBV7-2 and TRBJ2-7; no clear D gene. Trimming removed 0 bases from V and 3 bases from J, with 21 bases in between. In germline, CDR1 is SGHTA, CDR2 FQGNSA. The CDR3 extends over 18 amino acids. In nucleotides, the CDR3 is TGTGCCAGCAGCTTAGCCCAAGTCGGTCTCTCTAAAATCTACGAGCAGTACTTC. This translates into CASSLAQVGLSKIYEQYF.

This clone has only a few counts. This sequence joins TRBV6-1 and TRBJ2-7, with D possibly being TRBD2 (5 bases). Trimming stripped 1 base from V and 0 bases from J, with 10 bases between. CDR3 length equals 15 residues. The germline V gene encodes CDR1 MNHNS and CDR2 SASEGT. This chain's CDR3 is CASSEGRTGSYEQYF. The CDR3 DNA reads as TGTGCCAGCAGTGAAGGGAGGACGGGCTCCTACGAGCAGTACTTC.

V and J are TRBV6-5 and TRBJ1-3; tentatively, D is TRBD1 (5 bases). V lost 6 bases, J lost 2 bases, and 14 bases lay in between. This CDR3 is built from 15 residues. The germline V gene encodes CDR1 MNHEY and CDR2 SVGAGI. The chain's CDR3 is CASRSTAPTGNTIYF. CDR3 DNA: TGTGCCAGCAGGTCGACAGCACCTACTGGAAACACCATATATTTT.

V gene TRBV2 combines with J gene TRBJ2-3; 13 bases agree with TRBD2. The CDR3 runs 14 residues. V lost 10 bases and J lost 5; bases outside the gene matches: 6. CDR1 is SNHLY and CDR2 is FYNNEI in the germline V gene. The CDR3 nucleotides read TGTGCCATACGACTAGCGGGAGGAAAAGATACGCAGTATTTT. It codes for CAIRLAGGKDTQYF. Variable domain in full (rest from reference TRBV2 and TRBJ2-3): EPEVTQTPSHQVTQMGQEVILRCVPISNHLYFYWYRQILGQKVEFLVSFYNNEISEKSEIFDDQFSVERPDGSNFTLKIRSTKLEDSAMYFCAIRLAGGKDTQYFGPGTRLTVL.

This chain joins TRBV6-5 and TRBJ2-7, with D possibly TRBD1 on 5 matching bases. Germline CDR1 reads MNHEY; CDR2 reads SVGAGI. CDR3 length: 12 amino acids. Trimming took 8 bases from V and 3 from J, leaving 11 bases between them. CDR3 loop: CASWGTFYEQYF. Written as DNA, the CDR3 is TGTGCCAGCTGGGGCACATTCTACGAGCAGTACTTC.

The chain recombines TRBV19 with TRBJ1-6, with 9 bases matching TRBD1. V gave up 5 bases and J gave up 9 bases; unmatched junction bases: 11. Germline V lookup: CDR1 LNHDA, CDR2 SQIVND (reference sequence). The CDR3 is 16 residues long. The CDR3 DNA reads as TGTGCCAGTAGTCCCAAGGCGGGACAGGGTGTTTCACCCCTCCACTTT. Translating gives CASSPKAGQGVSPLHF. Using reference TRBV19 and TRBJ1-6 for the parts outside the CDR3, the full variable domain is DGGITQSPKYLFRKEGQNVTLSCEQNLNHDAMYWYRQDPGQGLRLIYYSQIVNDFQKGDIAEGYSVSREKKESFPLTVTSAQKNPTAFYLCASSPKAGQGVSPLHFGNGTRLTVT.